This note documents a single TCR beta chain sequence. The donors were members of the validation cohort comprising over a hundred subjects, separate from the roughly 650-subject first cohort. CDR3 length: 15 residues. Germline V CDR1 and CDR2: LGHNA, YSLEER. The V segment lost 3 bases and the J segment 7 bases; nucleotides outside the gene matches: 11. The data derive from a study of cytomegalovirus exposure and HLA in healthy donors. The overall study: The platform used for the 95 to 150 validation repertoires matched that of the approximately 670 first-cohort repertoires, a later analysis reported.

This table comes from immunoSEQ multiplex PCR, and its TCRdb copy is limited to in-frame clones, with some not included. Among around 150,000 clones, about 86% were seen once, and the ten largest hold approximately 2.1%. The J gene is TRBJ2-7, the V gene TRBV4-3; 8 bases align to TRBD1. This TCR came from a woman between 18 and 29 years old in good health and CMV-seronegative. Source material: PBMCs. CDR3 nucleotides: TGCGCCAGCAGCCAGATACTCAGGGGGCGCGAGGAGCAGTACTTC. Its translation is CASSQILRGREEQYF.